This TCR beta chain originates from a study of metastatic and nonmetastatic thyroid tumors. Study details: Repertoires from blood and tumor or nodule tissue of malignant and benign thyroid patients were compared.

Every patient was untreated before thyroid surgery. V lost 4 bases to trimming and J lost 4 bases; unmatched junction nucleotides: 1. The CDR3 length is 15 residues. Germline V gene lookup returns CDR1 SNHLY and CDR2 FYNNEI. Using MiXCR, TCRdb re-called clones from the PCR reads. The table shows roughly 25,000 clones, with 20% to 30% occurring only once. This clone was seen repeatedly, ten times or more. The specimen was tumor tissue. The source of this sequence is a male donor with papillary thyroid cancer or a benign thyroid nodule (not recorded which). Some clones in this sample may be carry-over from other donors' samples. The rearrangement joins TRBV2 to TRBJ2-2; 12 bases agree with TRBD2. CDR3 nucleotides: TGTGCCAGCAGTGTGGGACTAGCGGGCACCGGGGAGCTGTTTTTT. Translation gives CASSVGLAGTGELFF.